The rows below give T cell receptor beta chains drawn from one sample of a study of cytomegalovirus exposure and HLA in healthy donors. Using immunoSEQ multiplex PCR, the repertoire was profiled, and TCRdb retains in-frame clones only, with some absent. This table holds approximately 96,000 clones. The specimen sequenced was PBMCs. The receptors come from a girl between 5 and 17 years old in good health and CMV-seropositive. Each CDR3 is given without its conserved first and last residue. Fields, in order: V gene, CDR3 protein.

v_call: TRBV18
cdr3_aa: ASSRAGQSYEQY

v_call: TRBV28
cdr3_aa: ASSFGTAEGLNEKLF

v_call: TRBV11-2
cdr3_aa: ASSPPKAGGADTQY

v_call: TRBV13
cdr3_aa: ASSPRTGTNSPLH

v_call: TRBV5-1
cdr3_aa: ASSLDDRVYGYT

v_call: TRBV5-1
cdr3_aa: ASSPMGGGNQPQH

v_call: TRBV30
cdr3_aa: AWSLTGTQENQY

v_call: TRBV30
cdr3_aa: AWSTNTDFTGNGEAF

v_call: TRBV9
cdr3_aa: ASSVGRGQSGYT

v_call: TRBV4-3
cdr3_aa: ASSQEQAVVDSPLH

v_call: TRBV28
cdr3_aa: ASSYKGQGQDTQY

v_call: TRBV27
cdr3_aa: ASSLSSSLGGTQY

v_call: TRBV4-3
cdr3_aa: ASSQEGQGALLGYT

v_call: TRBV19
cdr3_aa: ASSIRFYREKLF

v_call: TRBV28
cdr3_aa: ASSDTHRGNSPLH

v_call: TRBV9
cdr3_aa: ASSVDAFGTDGYT

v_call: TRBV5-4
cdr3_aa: ASSLGGQGNTEAF

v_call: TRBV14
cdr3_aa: ASSQGFTGGAF

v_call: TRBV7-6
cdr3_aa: ASSPSLTERDTDTQY

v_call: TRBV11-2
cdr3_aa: ASSLGAGSSYEQY

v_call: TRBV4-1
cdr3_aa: ASSHTDYSSYNEQF

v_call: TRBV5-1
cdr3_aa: ASSFGFANTGELF

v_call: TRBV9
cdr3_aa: ASSAKSPSGGAGNEQF

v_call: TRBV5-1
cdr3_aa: ASSSLDRAYNEQF

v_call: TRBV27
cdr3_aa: ASSWDRGLETQY

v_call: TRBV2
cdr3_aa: ASSEAAPGGTQY

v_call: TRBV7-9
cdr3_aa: ASSPRDDSYNEQF

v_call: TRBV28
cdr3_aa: ASSYETGGWPEAF

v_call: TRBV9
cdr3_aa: ASSVATNYGYT

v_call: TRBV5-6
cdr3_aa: ASSLYRLSGGETQY

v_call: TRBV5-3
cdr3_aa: ARSPMWGDSDNEQF

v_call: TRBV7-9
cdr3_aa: ASSSGTAGANVLT

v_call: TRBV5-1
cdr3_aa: ASSLWSQGADTEAF

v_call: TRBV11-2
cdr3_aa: ASSNPTGIGTEAF

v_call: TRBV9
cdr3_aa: ASSWGQTNYGYT

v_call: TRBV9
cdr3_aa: ASSVATGTTDNEQF

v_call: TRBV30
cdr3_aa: AWSVVDGGGYT

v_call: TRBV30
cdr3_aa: AWTFRRVSTEAF

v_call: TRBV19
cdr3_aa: ASSRSGGNNQPQH

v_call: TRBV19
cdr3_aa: ASSIGQGTEAF

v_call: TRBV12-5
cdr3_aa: ASGLLRGVNYGYT

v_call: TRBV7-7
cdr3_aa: ASSLGESAGELF

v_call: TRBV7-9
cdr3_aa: ASSLFSSGNTIY

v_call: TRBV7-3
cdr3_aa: ASSRQEQETQY

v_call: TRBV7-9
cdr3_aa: ASSPPWVGGGASYNEQF

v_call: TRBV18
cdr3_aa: ASSPPGGNSEKLF

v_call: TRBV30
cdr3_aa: AWSLQGFGELF

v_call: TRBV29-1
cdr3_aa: SVETGIYEQF

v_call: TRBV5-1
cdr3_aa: ASSLNRGATEAF

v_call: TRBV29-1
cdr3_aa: SGWGGPGTEAF

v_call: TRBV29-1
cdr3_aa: SVQGGETEAF

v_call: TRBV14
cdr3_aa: ASSQAERRGLVDGYT

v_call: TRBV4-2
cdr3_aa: ASSQDARGDGPDTQY

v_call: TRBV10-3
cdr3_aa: ATDRGARNTEAF

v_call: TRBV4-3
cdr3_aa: ASSHASVDGLSGEQF

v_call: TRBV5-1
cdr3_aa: ASTPGLADNEQF